The rows below give T cell receptor beta chains drawn from one sample of a study of blood T cell repertoires in COVID-19. Using immunoSEQ multiplex PCR, the repertoire was profiled, and TCRdb retains in-frame clones only, with some absent. The sample lists 95,000 to 110,000 clones, about nine tenths occurring once. The source material was peripheral blood. Receptors were obtained from a woman older than 75 in a cohort sampled during active COVID-19. Each CDR3 is given with its conserved first and last residue. D genes are given only for firm matches. The size entry is marked missing in some rows and otherwise reads once, few, many or a size class.

j_call | v_call | d_call | clone_size | cdr3_aa | cdr3_nt
TRBJ2-7 | TRBV29-1 | - | - | CSVGGLYEQYF | TGCAGCGTTGGAGGACTCTACGAGCAGTACTTC
TRBJ1-2 | TRBV5-1 | - | - | CASSLDARNYGYTF | TGCGCCAGCAGCTTGGACGCTCGGAACTATGGCTACACCTTC
TRBJ2-1 | TRBV10-2 | - | - | CASSAQGHEQFF | TGCGCCAGCAGTGCGCAGGGCCATGAGCAGTTCTTC
TRBJ2-7 | TRBV6-5 | TRBD1 | - | CASSYSTGTGIYEQYF | TGTGCCAGCAGTTACTCCACCGGGACAGGGATCTACGAGCAGTACTTC
TRBJ2-1 | TRBV28 | TRBD2 | - | CASTTLGLADNEQFF | TGTGCCAGCACCACGCTCGGACTAGCGGACAATGAGCAGTTCTTC
TRBJ1-4 | TRBV6-4 | TRBD1 | - | CASSARTGRNEKLFF | TGTGCCAGCAGTGCCCGGACAGGGCGCAATGAAAAACTGTTTTTT
TRBJ2-5 | TRBV5-4 | - | - | CASSTGLETQYF | TGTGCCAGCAGTACCGGGTTAGAGACCCAGTACTTC
TRBJ2-1 | TRBV18 | TRBD2 | - | CASSPPTAGGGNEQFF | TGTGCCAGCTCACCACCGACAGCGGGAGGAGGCAATGAGCAGTTCTTC
TRBJ2-3 | TRBV7-3 | - | - | CASSWGRGDTQYF | TGTGCCAGCAGCTGGGGGCGTGGGGATACGCAGTATTTT
TRBJ1-1 | TRBV5-4 | - | - | CASSLVAVEGTEAFF | TGTGCCAGCAGCTTGGTTGCAGTCGAGGGAACTGAAGCTTTCTTT
TRBJ2-3 | TRBV7-3 | - | - | CASRLGQFTDTQYF | TGTGCCAGCAGACTAGGACAGTTCACAGATACGCAGTATTTT
TRBJ2-7 | TRBV5-6 | TRBD2 | once | CASSLTNGGEQYF | TGTGCCAGCAGCCTGACCAACGGGGGGGAGCAGTACTTC
TRBJ1-3 | TRBV3-1/TRBV3-2 | TRBD1 | - | CASSEWDSSGNTIYF | TGTGCCAGCAGCGAATGGGACAGCTCTGGAAACACCATATATTTT
TRBJ1-1 | TRBV14 | TRBD1 | - | CASSQEGTGGVFTEAFF | TGTGCCAGCAGCCAAGAGGGGACAGGGGGCGTCTTTACTGAAGCTTTCTTT
TRBJ1-3 | TRBV11-2 | TRBD1 | - | CASSMDRVGNTIYF | TGTGCCAGCAGCATGGACAGGGTTGGAAACACCATATATTTT
TRBJ2-7 | TRBV28 | - | - | CASSLGPTYEQYF | TGTGCCAGCAGTTTAGGGCCAACCTACGAGCAGTACTTC
TRBJ2-7 | TRBV5-1 | - | - | CARVIGGGPDYEQYF | TGCGCCAGAGTGATTGGGGGGGGCCCCGATTACGAGCAGTACTTC
TRBJ1-6 | TRBV5-6 | - | - | CASSSDVWAQNSPLHF | TGTGCCAGCAGCTCGGATGTATGGGCTCAGAATTCACCCCTCCACTTT
TRBJ2-1 | TRBV5-1 | - | - | CASSAADSNNEQFF | TGCGCCAGCAGCGCCGCGGACTCCAACAATGAGCAGTTCTTC
TRBJ1-1 | TRBV7-8 | - | - | CASSSFSTAKAFF | TGTGCCAGCAGCTCTTTCTCGACAGCTAAAGCTTTCTTT
TRBJ2-7 | TRBV19 | - | once | CASSIGGGPAEQYF | TGTGCCAGTAGTATTGGAGGCGGTCCTGCCGAGCAGTACTTC
TRBJ2-2 | TRBV6-6 | TRBD1 | - | CASSPRYPGQGNTGELFF | TGTGCCAGCAGTCCACGGTATCCGGGACAGGGGAACACCGGGGAGCTGTTTTTT
TRBJ2-5 | TRBV30 | - | - | CASGRDSAQETQYF | TGTGCCTCGGGGCGGGACAGTGCACAAGAGACCCAGTACTTC
TRBJ1-5 | TRBV4-1 | - | - | CASSQEGGRGEPQHF | TGCGCCAGCAGCCAAGAAGGGGGTAGGGGAGAGCCCCAGCATTTT
TRBJ2-1 | TRBV3-1/TRBV3-2 | - | - | CASSPSRGQFF | TGTGCCAGCAGCCCCTCCAGAGGGCAGTTCTTC
TRBJ1-2 | TRBV21-1 | - | - | CASSKTESNYGYTF | TGTGCCAGCAGCAAGACAGAATCTAACTATGGCTACACCTTC
TRBJ2-7 | TRBV28 | TRBD2 | - | CASSLLAGTYEQYF | TGTGCCAGCAGTTTGCTAGCGGGAACCTACGAGCAGTACTTC
TRBJ1-4 | TRBV6-6 | - | - | CASSSYNEKLFF | TGTGCCAGCAGTTCCTATAATGAAAAACTGTTTTTT
TRBJ1-2 | TRBV3-1/TRBV3-2 | - | - | CASSPLWGEAGYTF | TGTGCCAGCAGCCCACTATGGGGGGAGGCCGGCTACACCTTC
TRBJ2-7 | TRBV12-2 | - | - | CASRDRGTYEQYF | TGTGCAAGTCGCGACAGGGGAACTTACGAGCAGTACTTC
TRBJ2-1 | TRBV19 | TRBD2 | - | CASSQRGGAREQFF | TGTGCCAGTAGTCAGCGCGGGGGGGCGAGGGAGCAGTTCTTC
TRBJ1-5 | TRBV19 | TRBD1 | - | CASSLGTGENQPQHF | TGTGCCAGTAGCCTCGGGACAGGGGAGAATCAGCCCCAGCATTTT
TRBJ2-1 | TRBV6-5 | - | few | CASSYSRTALAGEQFF | TGTGCCAGCAGTTACTCAAGGACAGCTCTCGCCGGTGAGCAGTTCTTC
TRBJ1-5 | TRBV29-1 | TRBD1 | - | CSATGGQGPNQPQHF | TGCAGCGCCACAGGGGGCCAGGGTCCGAATCAGCCCCAGCATTTT
TRBJ1-5 | TRBV24-1 | TRBD1 | - | CATSDRGQEPQPQHF | TGTGCCACCAGTGATAGGGGACAGGAACCTCAGCCCCAGCATTTT
TRBJ1-5 | TRBV28 | TRBD1 | few | CASSAGQGSRWVSSNQPQHF | TGTGCCAGCAGTGCAGGACAGGGGTCTCGTTGGGTCTCTAGCAATCAGCCCCAGCATTTT
TRBJ1-6 | TRBV27 | TRBD1 | - | CASSTGTADPGPLHF | TGTGCCAGCAGTACCGGGACAGCCGACCCGGGGCCCCTCCACTTT
TRBJ2-1 | TRBV24-1 | - | - | CATSVLDEQFF | TGTGCCACCAGTGTCCTAGATGAGCAGTTCTTC
TRBJ1-5 | TRBV3-1/TRBV3-2 | - | few | CASSQGRGNQPQHF | TGTGCCAGCAGCCAAGGGCGGGGCAATCAGCCCCAGCATTTT
TRBJ2-1 | TRBV7-8 | TRBD2 | - | CASSLSLAGGNEQFF | TGTGCCAGCAGCTTAAGTCTAGCGGGGGGGAATGAGCAGTTCTTC
TRBJ1-2 | TRBV18 | TRBD1 | - | CASSLSGQGDGYTF | TGTGCCAGCTCACTTTCGGGACAGGGTGACGGCTACACCTTC
TRBJ1-2 | TRBV5-1 | - | - | CASSSGGGENYGYTF | TGCGCCAGCAGCTCCGGGGGGGGTGAGAACTATGGCTACACCTTC
TRBJ2-3 | TRBV7-9 | - | - | CASSYTSLDTQYF | TGTGCCAGCAGCTATACTAGCCTCGATACGCAGTATTTT
TRBJ1-5 | TRBV18 | - | - | CASPGRGGICLNQPQHF | TGTGCCAGCCCCGGCAGGGGAGGGATATGCCTCAATCAGCCCCAGCATTTT
TRBJ2-1 | TRBV3-1/TRBV3-2 | TRBD1 | - | CASSRNRGPGNEQFF | TGTGCCAGCAGCCGAAACAGGGGGCCGGGAAATGAGCAGTTCTTC